The table lists the clone carrying this T cell receptor beta chain with a few counts. Its matching antigen is unknown. The data are from a study of T cells in Graves' hyperthyroidism and ophthalmopathy. Findings of the study overall: Ophthalmopathy could be told apart from stable hyperthyroidism with a 13 V-J model. Before onset, ophthalmopathy was predicted by the model a median 6.5 months earlier.

V lost 3 bases, J lost 6 bases, and 2 bases lay in between. The germline gives CDR1 LNHDA, CDR2 SQIVND (reference sequence). This CDR3 contains 11 residues. There were TCR beta CDR3 regions amplified from RNA transcripts. HTBI primers drove first-round RT-PCR of the TCR CDR3. Using its own MiXCR run on the multiplex PCR reads, TCRdb lists one record per CDR3 protein. The profile shows around 600,000 distinct CDR3 sequences, over 40% of them singletons. Patients were excluded because of uncontrolled infection, other autoimmune disease, pregnancy or lactation. Material: peripheral blood or thyroid tissue (not recorded which). This sequence was found in an adult man with Graves' disease, either hyperthyroidism or ophthalmopathy (not recorded which). The chain links TRBV19 to TRBJ2-2; no clear D gene. The chain's CDR3 is CASSMAGELFF. CDR3 DNA: TGTGCCAGTAGTATGGCCGGGGAGCTGTTTTTT.